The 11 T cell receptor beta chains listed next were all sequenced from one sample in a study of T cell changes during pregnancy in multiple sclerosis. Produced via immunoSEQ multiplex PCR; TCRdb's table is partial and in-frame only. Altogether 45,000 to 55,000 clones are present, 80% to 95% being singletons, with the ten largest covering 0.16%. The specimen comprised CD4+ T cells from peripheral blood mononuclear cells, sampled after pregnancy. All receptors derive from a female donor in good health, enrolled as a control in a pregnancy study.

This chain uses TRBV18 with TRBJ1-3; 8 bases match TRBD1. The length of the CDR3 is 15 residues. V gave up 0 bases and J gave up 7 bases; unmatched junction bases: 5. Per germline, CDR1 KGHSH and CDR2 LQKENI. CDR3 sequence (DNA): TGTGCCAGCTCACCACCGACAGGGGTTACGAACACCATATATTTT. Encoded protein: CASSPPTGVTNTIYF. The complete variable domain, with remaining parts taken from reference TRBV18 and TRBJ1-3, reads NAGVMQNPRHLVRRRGQEARLRCSPMKGHSHVYWYRQLPEEGLKFMVYLQKENIIDESGMPKERFSAEFPKEGPSILRIQQVVRGDSAAYFCASSPPTGVTNTIYFGEGSWLTVV.

The CDR3 sequence is CASSPRPGMGYGYTF. CDR3 DNA sequence: TGTGCCAGCAGCCCACGACCGGGTATGGGCTATGGCTACACCTTC. The J gene is TRBJ1-2, the V gene TRBV7-3; no definite D call. The CDR3 consists of 15 residues. Per germline, CDR1 SGHTA and CDR2 FQGTGA. Trimming cost V 5 bases and J 4 bases, with 17 bases left between them.

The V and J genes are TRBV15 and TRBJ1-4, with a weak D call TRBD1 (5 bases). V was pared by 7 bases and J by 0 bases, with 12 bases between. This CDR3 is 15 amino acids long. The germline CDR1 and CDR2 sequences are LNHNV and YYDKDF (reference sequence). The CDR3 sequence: CATTKSRATNEKLFF. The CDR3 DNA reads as TGTGCCACCACAAAGTCCAGGGCAACTAATGAAAAACTGTTTTTT. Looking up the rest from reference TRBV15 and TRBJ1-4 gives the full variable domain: DAMVIQNPRYQVTQFGKPVTLSCSQTLNHNVMYWYQQKSSQAPKLLFHYYDKDFNNEADTPDNFQSRRPNTSFCFLDIRSPGLGDTAMYLCATTKSRATNEKLFFGSGTQLSVL.

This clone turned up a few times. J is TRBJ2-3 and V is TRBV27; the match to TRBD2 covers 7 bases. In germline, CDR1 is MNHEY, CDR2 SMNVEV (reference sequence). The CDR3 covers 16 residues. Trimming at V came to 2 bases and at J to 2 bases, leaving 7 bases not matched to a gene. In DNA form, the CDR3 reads TGTGCCAGCAGTTTAAAATGGGGGACTACCACAGATACGCAGTATTTT. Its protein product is CASSLKWGTTTDTQYF.

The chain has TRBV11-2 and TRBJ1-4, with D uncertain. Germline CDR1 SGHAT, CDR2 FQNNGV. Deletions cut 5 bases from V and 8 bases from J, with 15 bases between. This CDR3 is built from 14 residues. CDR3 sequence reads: CASSLAAGVEKLFF. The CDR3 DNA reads TGTGCCAGCAGCCTTGCGGCCGGGGTGGAAAAACTGTTTTTT. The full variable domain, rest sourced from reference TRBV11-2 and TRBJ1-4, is EAGVAQSPRYKIIEKRQSVAFWCNPISGHATLYWYQQILGQGPKLLIQFQNNGVVDDSQLPKDRFSAERLKGVDSTLKIQPAKLEDSAVYLCASSLAAGVEKLFFGSGTQLSVL.

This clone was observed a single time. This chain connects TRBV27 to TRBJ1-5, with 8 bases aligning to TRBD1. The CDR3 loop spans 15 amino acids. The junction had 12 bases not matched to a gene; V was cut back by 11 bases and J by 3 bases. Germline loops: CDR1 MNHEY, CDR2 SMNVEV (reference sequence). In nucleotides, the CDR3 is TGTGCCTCCAGTTCAGGGGGCAGGGTCAATCAGCCCCAGCATTTT. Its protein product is CASSSGGRVNQPQHF.

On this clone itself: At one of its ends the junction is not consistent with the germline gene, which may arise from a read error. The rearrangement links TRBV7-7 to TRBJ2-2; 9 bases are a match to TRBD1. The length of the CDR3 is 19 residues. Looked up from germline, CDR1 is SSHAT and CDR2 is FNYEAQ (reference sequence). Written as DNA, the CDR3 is TGTGCTAGCAGCTTAGCACCAAAGAAGACAGGGGGGGACACCGGGGAGCTGTTTTTT. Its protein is CASSLAPKKTGGDTGELFF.

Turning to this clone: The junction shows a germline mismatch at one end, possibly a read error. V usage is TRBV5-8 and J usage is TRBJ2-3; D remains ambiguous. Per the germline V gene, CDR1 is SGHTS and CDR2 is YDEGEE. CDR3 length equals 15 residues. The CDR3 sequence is CASSLVGRPFDSPHF. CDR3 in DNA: TGTGCCAGCAGCTTGGTCGGTAGGCCGTTCGATAGCCCCCATTTT.

CDR3 residues: CSAAQTGVNTEAFF. Here the CDR3 DNA reads TGCAGCGCCGCACAGACAGGGGTTAACACTGAAGCTTTCTTT. This chain joins TRBV29-1 and TRBJ1-1, with 8 bases lining up with TRBD1. Germline V lookup: CDR1 SQVTM, CDR2 ANQGSEA. The CDR3 runs to 14 residues. Trimming took 7 bases from V and 2 from J; bases not matched to a gene: 9.

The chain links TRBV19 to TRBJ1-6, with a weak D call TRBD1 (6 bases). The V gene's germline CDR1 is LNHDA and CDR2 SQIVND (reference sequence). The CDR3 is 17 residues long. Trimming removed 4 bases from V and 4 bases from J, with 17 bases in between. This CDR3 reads CASSSPPTGSYNSPLHF. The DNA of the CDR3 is TGTGCCAGTAGTAGCCCGCCGACAGGAAGTTATAATTCACCCCTCCACTTT.

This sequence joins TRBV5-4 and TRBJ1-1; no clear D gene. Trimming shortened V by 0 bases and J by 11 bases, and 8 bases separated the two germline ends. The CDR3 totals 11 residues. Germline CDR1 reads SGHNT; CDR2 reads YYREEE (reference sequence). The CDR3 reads CASSLGQSAFF. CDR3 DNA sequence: TGTGCCAGCAGCTTGGGGCAGTCGGCTTTCTTT.